The 12 T cell receptor beta chains given below trace back to one sample, sequenced in a study of OX40 agonist ivuxolimab in advanced cancers. The library was generated by the immunoSEQ multiplex PCR assay. The clones in this table, taken by TCRdb from immuneACCESS, are in-frame only. Not every clone is retained; where verified, under half of the shortfall comes from an unresolved V gene, and the cause of the rest is unknown. Present in this sample are approximately 11,000 clones, 75% to 85% of which were seen just once. Around 15% of the sample comes from the top ten. The source material was CD4+ or CD8+ T cells sorted from blood, sampled in a trial of the OX40 agonist ivuxolimab. Receptors were obtained from an adult with an advanced solid tumor such as melanoma, head and neck, liver or kidney cancer.

CDR3 sequence: CSVALLTVRNTEAFF. CDR3 DNA: TGCAGCGTTGCACTTTTGACAGTAAGGAACACTGAAGCTTTCTTT. The genes are TRBV29-1 and TRBJ1-1; tentatively, D is TRBD1 (5 bases). The CDR3 is made up of 15 amino acids. V was shortened by 4 bases and J by 1 base, with 16 bases between the two germline ends. Germline CDR1 SQVTM, CDR2 ANQGSEA.

This clone has a single count. The chain has TRBV7-9 and TRBJ1-4; weak D call: TRBD1 (5 bases). Germline lookup yields CDR1 SEHNR and CDR2 FQNEAQ (reference sequence). The V and J ends lost 1 base and 8 bases respectively, with 11 bases between them. This CDR3 region has 14 residues. For the CDR3, the DNA is TGTGCCAGCAGCTTAGGGGGCTCGCGGGAAAAACTGTTTTTT. The encoded protein is CASSLGGSREKLFF.

The V gene is TRBV19, the J gene TRBJ2-3; D may be TRBD2 (7 bases). CDR3 length: 15 residues. Trimming removed 5 bases at V and 2 bases at J, with 14 bases between. Germline values: CDR1 LNHDA, CDR2 SQIVND (reference sequence). The CDR3 protein is CASSPGGSYTDTQYF. The CDR3 coding sequence is TGTGCCAGTAGTCCGGGGGGCAGCTACACAGATACGCAGTATTTT.

To note about this clone: This specimen includes other DNA sequences encoding the same CDR3. The chain recombines TRBV6-1 with TRBJ1-2, with D tentatively TRBD1 (5 bases). This CDR3 has 15 residues. Germline V gene data show CDR1 as MNHNS and CDR2 as SASEGT. V was pared by 7 bases and J by 4 bases, with 19 bases between. The CDR3 DNA is TGTGCCAGCACCGAGGGGCAGGGCCAGATCTATGGCTACACCTTC. Translation: CASTEGQGQIYGYTF.

This clone was seen only a few times. The chain has TRBV30 and TRBJ1-3; D gene unclear. The CDR3 loop spans 12 amino acids. Germline V gives CDR1 GTSNPN, CDR2 SVGIG (reference sequence). Trimming stripped 4 bases from V and 4 bases from J, with 8 bases between. CDR3 residues: CAWKGLGNTIYF. The CDR3 DNA follows: TGTGCCTGGAAGGGTCTCGGAAACACCATATATTTT.

V usage is TRBV29-1 and J usage is TRBJ2-7; TRBD2 is a possible D gene (5 bases). Between the trimmed V and J ends, which lost 3 bases and 5 bases, there was a span of 8 bases. CDR1 and CDR2 from the germline V gene are SQVTM and ANQGSEA. This CDR3 is 11 amino acids long. The CDR3 coding sequence is TGCAGCGTTGACGTCGGGAACGAGCAGTACTTC. Amino acids: CSVDVGNEQYF.

About this clone: The sample holds other DNA sequences that translate to the same CDR3. The chain recombines TRBV5-4 with TRBJ2-7; D is unresolved. The CDR3 is made up of 13 amino acids. Trimming took off 0 bases at V and 1 base at J, with 5 bases between the two ends. Germline CDR1 and CDR2: SGHNT and YYREEE (reference sequence). In nucleotides, the CDR3 is TGTGCCAGCAGCTTGGTTGGATCCTACGAGCAGTACTTC. As protein: CASSLVGSYEQYF. The full variable domain, in which reference TRBV5-4 and TRBJ2-7 provide the parts outside the CDR3, is ETGVTQSPTHLIKTRGQQVTLRCSSQSGHNTVSWYQQALGQGPQFIFQYYREEENGRGNFPPRFSGLQFPNYSSELNVNALELDDSALYLCASSLVGSYEQYFGPGTRLTVT.

The DNA of the CDR3 is TGTGCCAGCAGTTATGGCAGGGGGGAAGGTCAGCCCCAGCATTTT. Its translation is CASSYGRGEGQPQHF. V and J are TRBV27 and TRBJ1-5; TRBD1 agrees at 7 bases. Germline trimming cut 4 bases from V and 6 bases from J; bases unmatched to any gene: 9. Germline V gene data show CDR1 as MNHEY and CDR2 as SMNVEV (reference sequence). This CDR3 has 15 amino acids.

V gene TRBV9 combines with J gene TRBJ1-2; D gene uncertain. CDR3 length: 15 residues. Trimming cost V 4 bases and J 0 bases, with 13 bases left between them. Germline CDR1 reads SGDLS; CDR2 reads YYNGEE. The CDR3, as DNA: TGTGCCAGCAGCCCCCGATGGGTCCCTAACTATGGCTACACCTTC. This codes for CASSPRWVPNYGYTF.

V gene TRBV6-1 combines with J gene TRBJ1-5; TRBD1 might be the D (6 bases). Germline CDR1 and CDR2: MNHNS and SASEGT. This CDR3 has 15 amino acids. V lost 6 bases and J 2 bases, leaving 14 bases between the germline ends. This chain's CDR3 is CASRIQGGGNQPQHF. The CDR3 DNA reads as TGTGCCAGCAGGATACAGGGTGGGGGCAATCAGCCCCAGCATTTT.

The chain uses TRBV10-3 and TRBJ1-4; possibly TRBD1 for D (5 bases). The CDR3 runs 14 residues. Between the trimmed V and J ends, which lost 0 bases and 13 bases, there was a span of 15 bases. Germline CDR1 is ENHRY and CDR2 is SYGVKD. The CDR3 loop reads CAISESTGQSGLFF. The CDR3 DNA sequence: TGTGCCATCAGTGAGTCCACAGGCCAATCGGGACTGTTTTTT.

Written as DNA, the CDR3 is TGCGCCAGCAGCTTGGGTGGGGCGAACACTGAAGCTTTCTTT. Translation gives CASSLGGANTEAFF. The genes are TRBV5-1 and TRBJ1-1, with TRBD1 as a possible D gene (5 bases). The CDR3 is 14 amino acids. Trimming cost V 0 bases and J 1 base, with 7 bases left between them. The germline V gene has CDR1 SGHRS and CDR2 YFSETQ.